The 8 T cell receptor beta chains reported below all come from one sample, sequenced in a study of T cells in women clearing cervical HPV infection. Sequencing used immunoSEQ multiplex PCR; TCRdb keeps in-frame clones, though not all of them. Recorded for this sample: tens of thousands of clones. Material: blood buffy coat. All receptors derive from a woman between 18 and 70 years old with a cervical HPV16 infection that either progressed to CIN3+ or cleared (not recorded which).

Details on this clone: The read terminates 3 residues ahead of where the CDR3 ends, so the germline J gene completes it. The chain uses TRBV29-1 and TRBJ2-1; TRBD2 matches at 9 bases. This CDR3 contains 16 residues. V was pared by 4 bases and J by 6 bases, with 13 bases of the junction left unmatched. Germline CDR1 reads SQVTM; CDR2 reads ANQGSEA. The DNA read from the CDR3 is TGCAGCGTTGGAAGGAGCGGGAGGAGATCGCGCAATGAG. Protein product: CSVGRSGRRSRNE. The whole CDR3 region reads CSVGRSGRRSRNEQFF.

Remarks on this clone: The missing CDR3 end, 3 residues past where the read stops, is filled in from the germline J gene. The chain joins TRBV19 to TRBJ2-3; 8 bases fit TRBD1. The CDR3 consists of 15 residues. V gave up 3 bases and J gave up 6 bases; unmatched junction bases: 8. Germline V lookup: CDR1 LNHDA, CDR2 SQIVND (reference sequence). The covered CDR3 bases are TGTGCCAGTAGTATCAGGGGACAGGTGGCGGATACG. Translated, it gives CASSIRGQVADT. The whole CDR3 protein reads CASSIRGQVADTQYF.

CDR3 loop: CASSLQTGHLYEQYF. The sequenced part of the CDR3 DNA is TGTGCCAGCAGCTTACAAACAGGACACCTCTACGAG. This rearrangement joins TRBV11-2 to TRBJ2-7; D is perhaps TRBD1 (5 bases). The read terminates 3 residues before the CDR3 end, so the remaining end is supplied by the germline J gene. Trimming removed 2 bases from V and 3 bases from J, with 14 bases in between. CDR3 length: 15 amino acids. Germline lookup yields CDR1 SGHAT and CDR2 FQNNGV.

In regard to this clone: Read coverage stops 3 residues before the CDR3 terminus; the germline J gene supplies the remainder. The J gene is TRBJ2-5, the V gene TRBV5-1; D is possibly TRBD2 (5 bases). The germline V gene has CDR1 SGHRS and CDR2 YFSETQ. CDR3 length: 16 amino acids. V lost 0 bases, J lost 5 bases, and 17 bases lay in between. The CDR3 spells CASSLGGGRPAETQYF. CDR3 DNA (partial): TGCGCCAGCAGCTTGGGCGGCGGGCGACCTGCTGAGACC.

Of note for this clone: The DNA ends 3 residues before the CDR3 does, and the rest of the CDR3 is filled in from the germline J gene. The chain links TRBV2 to TRBJ2-3; no definite D call. CDR1 is SNHLY, CDR2 FYNNEI, per germline. The CDR3 is 14 residues long. The CDR3 spells CASSPPNRQETQYF. The sequenced CDR3 bases are TGTGCCAGCAGCCCACCCAATAGACAAGAGACG.

Concerning this clone itself: The CDR3 end is not reached by the read, which stops 3 residues before it; the germline J gene fills it in. This sequence joins TRBV7-6 and TRBJ1-2, with D tentatively TRBD1 (5 bases). The CDR3 contains 15 residues. The germline CDR1 and CDR2 sequences are SGHVS and FNYEAQ. The CDR3 sequence is CASSLAEGLAGGYTF. CDR3 bases read: TGTGCCAGCAGCTTAGCCGAGGGACTAGCGGGGGGC.

On this clone itself: The read halts 3 residues ahead of the CDR3 end, with the missing end drawn from the germline J gene. The chain uses TRBV18 and TRBJ1-1; TRBD1 agrees at 11 bases. The ends lost 2 bases at V and 4 bases at J; junction bases unmatched: 0. CDR1 is KGHSH and CDR2 is LQKENI in the germline V gene. The CDR3 is 14 amino acids. The CDR3 region is CASSPGTGGTEAFF. Partial CDR3 DNA: TGTGCCAGCTCACCAGGGACAGGGGGCACTGAA.

As concerns this clone: Read sequence stops 3 residues before the CDR3 end, and the germline J gene provides the missing end. This rearrangement joins TRBV7-2 to TRBJ2-3; 7 bases line up with TRBD2. This CDR3 region has 15 residues. Germline V lookup: CDR1 SGHTA, CDR2 FQGNSA. CDR3 DNA, as far as it was read: TGTGCCAGCAGCTTGGGGGGGGTGTACCAAGAGACG. Protein sequence: CASSLGGVYQET. The entire CDR3 protein is CASSLGGVYQETQYF. Combining the CDR3 with reference TRBV7-2 and TRBJ2-3 gives the whole variable domain GAGVSQSPSNKVTEKGKDVELRCDPISGHTALYWYRQSLGQGLEFLIYFQGNSAPDKSGLPSDRFSAERTGGSVSTLTIQRTQQEDSAVYLCASSLGGVYQETQYFGPGTRLTVL.